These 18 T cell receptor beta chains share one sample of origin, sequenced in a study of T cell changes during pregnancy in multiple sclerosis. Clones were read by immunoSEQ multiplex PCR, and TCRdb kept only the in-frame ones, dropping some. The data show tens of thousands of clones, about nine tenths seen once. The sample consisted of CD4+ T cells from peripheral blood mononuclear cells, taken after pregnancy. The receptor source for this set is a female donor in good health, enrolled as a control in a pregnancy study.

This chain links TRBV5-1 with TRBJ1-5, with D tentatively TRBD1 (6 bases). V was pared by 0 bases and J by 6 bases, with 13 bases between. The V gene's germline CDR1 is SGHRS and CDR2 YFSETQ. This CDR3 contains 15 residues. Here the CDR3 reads CASSLAGGPGQPQHF. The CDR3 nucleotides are TGCGCCAGCAGCTTGGCGGGGGGCCCAGGTCAGCCCCAGCATTTT.

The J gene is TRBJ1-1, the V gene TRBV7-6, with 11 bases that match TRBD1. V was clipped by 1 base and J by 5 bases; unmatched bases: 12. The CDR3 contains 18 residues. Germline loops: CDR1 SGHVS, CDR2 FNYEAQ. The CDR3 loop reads CASSLVSPGQGAGTEAFF. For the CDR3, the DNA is TGTGCCAGCAGCTTAGTCAGCCCTGGACAGGGGGCTGGGACTGAAGCTTTCTTT.

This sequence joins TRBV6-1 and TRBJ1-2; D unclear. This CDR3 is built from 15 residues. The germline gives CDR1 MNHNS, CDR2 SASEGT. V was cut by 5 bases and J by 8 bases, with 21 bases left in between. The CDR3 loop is CASSNPGGIKHGYTF. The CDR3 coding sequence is TGTGCCAGCAGTAACCCAGGTGGAATTAAACACGGCTACACCTTC.

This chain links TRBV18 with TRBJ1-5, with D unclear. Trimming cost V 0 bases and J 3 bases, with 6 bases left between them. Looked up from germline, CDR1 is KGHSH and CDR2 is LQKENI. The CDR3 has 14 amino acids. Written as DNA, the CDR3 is TGTGCCAGCTCACCACCCGGTCCCAATCAGCCCCAGCATTTT. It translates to CASSPPGPNQPQHF.

CDR3 DNA sequence: TGTGCCTGGAACGGACTAGCCGCCGGGGAGCTGTTTTTT. Translated, it gives CAWNGLAAGELFF. This chain uses TRBV30 with TRBJ2-2, with TRBD2 matching 8 bases. Looked up from germline, CDR1 is GTSNPN and CDR2 is SVGIG (reference sequence). The V and J ends lost 4 bases and 6 bases, in that order; junction bases with no gene match: 4. CDR3 length: 13 residues.

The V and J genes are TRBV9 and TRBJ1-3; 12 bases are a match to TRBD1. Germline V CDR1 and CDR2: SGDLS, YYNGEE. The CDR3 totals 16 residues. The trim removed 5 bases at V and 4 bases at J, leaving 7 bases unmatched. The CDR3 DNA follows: TGTGCCAGCAGTACGGGACAGGGGGCGACAGGAAACACCATATATTTT. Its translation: CASSTGQGATGNTIYF.

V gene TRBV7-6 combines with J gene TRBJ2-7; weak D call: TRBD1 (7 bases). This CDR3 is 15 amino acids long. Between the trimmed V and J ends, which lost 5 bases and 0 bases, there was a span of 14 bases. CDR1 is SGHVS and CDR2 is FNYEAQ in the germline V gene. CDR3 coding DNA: TGTGCCAGCAGCGGGCGGGACAGCAGCTCCTACGAGCAGTACTTC. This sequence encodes CASSGRDSSSYEQYF.

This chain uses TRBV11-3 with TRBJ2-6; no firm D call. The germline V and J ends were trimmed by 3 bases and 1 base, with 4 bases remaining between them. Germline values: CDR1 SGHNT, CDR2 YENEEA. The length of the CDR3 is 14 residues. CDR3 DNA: TGTGCCAGCAGCTTCCTATCTGGGGCCAACGTCCTGACTTTC. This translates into CASSFLSGANVLTF. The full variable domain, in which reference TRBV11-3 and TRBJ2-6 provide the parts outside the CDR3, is EAGVVQSPRYKIIEKKQPVAFWCNPISGHNTLYWYLQNLGQGPELLIRYENEEAVDDSQLPKDRFSAERLKGVDSTLKIQPAELGDSAVYLCASSFLSGANVLTFGAGSRLTVL.

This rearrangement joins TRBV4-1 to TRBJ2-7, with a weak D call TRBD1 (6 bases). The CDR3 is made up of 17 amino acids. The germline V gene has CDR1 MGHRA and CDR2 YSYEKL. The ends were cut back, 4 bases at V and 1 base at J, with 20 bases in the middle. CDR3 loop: CASSLSRDTRSSYEQYF. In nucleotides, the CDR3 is TGCGCCAGCAGCCTGTCCAGGGACACCAGGAGTTCCTACGAGCAGTACTTC.

The CDR3 spells CASSSDLGGLRVTGELFF. The CDR3 region has the DNA TGCGCCAGCAGCTCGGACCTCGGGGGTCTGCGGGTCACCGGGGAGCTGTTTTTT. The chain couples TRBV5-1 to TRBJ2-2; possibly TRBD2 for D (6 bases). This CDR3 spans 18 amino acids. Looked up from germline, CDR1 is SGHRS and CDR2 is YFSETQ. The ends were cut back, 3 bases at V and 4 bases at J, with 22 bases in the middle.

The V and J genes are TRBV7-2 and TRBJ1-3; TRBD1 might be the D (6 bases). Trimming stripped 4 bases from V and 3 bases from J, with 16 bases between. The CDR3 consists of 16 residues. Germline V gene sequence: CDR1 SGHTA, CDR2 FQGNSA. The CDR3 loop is CASSYPGEAFGNTIYF. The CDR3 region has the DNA TGTGCCAGCAGCTATCCAGGGGAAGCTTTTGGAAACACCATATATTTT.

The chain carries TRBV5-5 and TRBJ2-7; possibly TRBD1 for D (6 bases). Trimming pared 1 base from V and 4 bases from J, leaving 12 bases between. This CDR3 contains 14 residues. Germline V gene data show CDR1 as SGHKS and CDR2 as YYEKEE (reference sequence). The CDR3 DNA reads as TGTGCCAGCAGCTTGCTTGGGCAGGGGTACGAGCAGTACTTC. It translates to CASSLLGQGYEQYF. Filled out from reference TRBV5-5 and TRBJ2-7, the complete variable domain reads DAGVTQSPTHLIKTRGQQVTLRCSPISGHKSVSWYQQVLGQGPQFIFQYYEKEERGRGNFPDRFSARQFPNYSSELNVNALLLGDSALYLCASSLLGQGYEQYFGPGTRLTVT.

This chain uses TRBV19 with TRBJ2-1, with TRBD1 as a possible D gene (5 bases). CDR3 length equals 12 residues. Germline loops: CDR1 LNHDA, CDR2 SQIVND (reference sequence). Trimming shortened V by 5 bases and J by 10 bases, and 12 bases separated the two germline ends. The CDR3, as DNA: TGTGCCAGTAGTTCGACGTGGGGCGAGCAGTTCTTC. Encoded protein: CASSSTWGEQFF. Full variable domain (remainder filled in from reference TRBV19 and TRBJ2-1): DGGITQSPKYLFRKEGQNVTLSCEQNLNHDAMYWYRQDPGQGLRLIYYSQIVNDFQKGDIAEGYSVSREKKESFPLTVTSAQKNPTAFYLCASSSTWGEQFFGPGTRLTVL.

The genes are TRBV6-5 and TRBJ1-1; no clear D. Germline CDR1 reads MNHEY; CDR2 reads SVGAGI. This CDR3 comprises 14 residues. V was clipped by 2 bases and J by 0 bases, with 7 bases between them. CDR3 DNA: TGTGCCAGCAGTTACGCGGGATTGAACACTGAAGCTTTCTTT. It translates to CASSYAGLNTEAFF.

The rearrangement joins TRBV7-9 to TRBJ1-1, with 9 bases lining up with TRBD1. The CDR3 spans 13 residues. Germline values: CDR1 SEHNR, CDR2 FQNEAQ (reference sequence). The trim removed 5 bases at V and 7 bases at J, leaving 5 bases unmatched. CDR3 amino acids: CASSTTGGSEAFF. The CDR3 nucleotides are TGTGCCAGCAGCACGACAGGGGGTAGTGAAGCTTTCTTT.

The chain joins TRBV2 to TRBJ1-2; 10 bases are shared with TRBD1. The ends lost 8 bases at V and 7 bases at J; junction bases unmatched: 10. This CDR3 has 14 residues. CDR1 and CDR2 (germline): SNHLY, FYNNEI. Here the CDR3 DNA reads TGTGCCAGCGCCCGGGACAGGGGTGATAGTGGCTACACCTTC. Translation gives CASARDRGDSGYTF.

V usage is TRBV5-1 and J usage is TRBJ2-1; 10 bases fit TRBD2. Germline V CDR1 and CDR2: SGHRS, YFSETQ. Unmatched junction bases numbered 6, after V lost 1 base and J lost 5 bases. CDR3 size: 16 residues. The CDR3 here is CASSLRAGGSDNEQFF. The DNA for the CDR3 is TGCGCCAGCAGCTTGAGAGCGGGGGGGTCGGACAATGAGCAGTTCTTC.

The CDR3 DNA follows: TGTGCCAGCCACCGGGACAGTGTTTCCTACGAGCAGTACTTC. This gives the protein CASHRDSVSYEQYF. V is TRBV7-8 and J is TRBJ2-7; 7 bases are a match to TRBD1. This CDR3 is 14 amino acids long. Trimming at V came to 8 bases and at J to 1 base, leaving 8 bases not matched to a gene. Germline V gene lookup returns CDR1 SGHVS and CDR2 FQNEAQ.